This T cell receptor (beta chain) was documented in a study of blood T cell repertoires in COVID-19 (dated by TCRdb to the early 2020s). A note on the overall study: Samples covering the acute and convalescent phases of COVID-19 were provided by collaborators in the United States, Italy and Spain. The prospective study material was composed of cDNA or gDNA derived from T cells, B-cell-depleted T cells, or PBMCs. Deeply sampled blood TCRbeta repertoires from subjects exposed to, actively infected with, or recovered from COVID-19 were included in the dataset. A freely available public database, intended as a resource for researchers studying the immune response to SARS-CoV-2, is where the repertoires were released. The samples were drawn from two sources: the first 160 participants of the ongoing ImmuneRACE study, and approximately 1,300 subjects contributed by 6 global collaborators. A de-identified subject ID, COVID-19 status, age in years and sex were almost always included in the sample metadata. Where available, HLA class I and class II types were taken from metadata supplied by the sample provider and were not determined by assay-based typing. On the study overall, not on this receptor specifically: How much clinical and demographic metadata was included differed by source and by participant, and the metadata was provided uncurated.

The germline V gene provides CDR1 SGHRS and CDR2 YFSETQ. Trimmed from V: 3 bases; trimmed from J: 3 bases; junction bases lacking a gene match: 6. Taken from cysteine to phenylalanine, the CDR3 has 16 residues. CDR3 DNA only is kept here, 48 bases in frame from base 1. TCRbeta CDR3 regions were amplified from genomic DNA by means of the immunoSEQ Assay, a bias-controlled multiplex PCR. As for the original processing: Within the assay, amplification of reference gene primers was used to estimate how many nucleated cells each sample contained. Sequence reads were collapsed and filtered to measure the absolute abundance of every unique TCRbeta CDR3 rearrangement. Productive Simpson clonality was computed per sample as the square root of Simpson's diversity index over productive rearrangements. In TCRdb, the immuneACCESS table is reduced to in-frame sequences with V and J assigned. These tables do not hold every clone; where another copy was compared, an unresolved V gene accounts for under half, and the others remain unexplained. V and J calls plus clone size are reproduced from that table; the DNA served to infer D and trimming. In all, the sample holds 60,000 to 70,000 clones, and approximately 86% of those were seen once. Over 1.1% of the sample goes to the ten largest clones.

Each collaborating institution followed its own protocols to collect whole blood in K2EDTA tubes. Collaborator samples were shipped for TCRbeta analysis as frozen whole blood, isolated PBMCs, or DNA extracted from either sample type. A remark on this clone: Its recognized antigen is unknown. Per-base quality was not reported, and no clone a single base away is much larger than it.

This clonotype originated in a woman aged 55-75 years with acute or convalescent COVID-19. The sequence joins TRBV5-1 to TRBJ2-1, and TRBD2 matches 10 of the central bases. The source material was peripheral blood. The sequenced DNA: TGCGCCAGCAGCTCCCGGACTAGCGGAGGCTACAATGAGCAGTTCTTC. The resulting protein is CASSSRTSGGYNEQFF.